This paragraph reports one TCR beta chain. Stated time point: pretreatment peripheral blood. A total of 1 to 8 samples per patient were collected pretreatment and on-treatment. The sample comes from a study of PD-L1 blockade in urothelial cancer. Background on the study: Researchers found blood samples held a median of 141,255 T cells.

The repertoire was sequenced with immunoSEQ multiplex PCR; TCRdb's copy has only in-frame clones and lacks some. The table lists about 53,000 clones, approximately 90% of them singletons. There are 14 residues in the CDR3. The ends were cut back, 9 bases at V and 5 bases at J, with 16 bases in the middle. Germline V gene lookup returns CDR1 LNHDA and CDR2 SQIVND (reference sequence). The sequenced sample was PBMCs, obtained around atezolizumab (anti-PD-L1) treatment. The receptor was derived from a woman aged 60 to 75 with urothelial cancer. This sequence joins TRBV19 and TRBJ2-2, with D possibly matching TRBD1 (6 bases). CDR3 protein: CASRGQGSTGELFF. CDR3 coding DNA: TGTGCCAGCCGGGGACAAGGGTCGACCGGGGAGCTGTTTTTT.